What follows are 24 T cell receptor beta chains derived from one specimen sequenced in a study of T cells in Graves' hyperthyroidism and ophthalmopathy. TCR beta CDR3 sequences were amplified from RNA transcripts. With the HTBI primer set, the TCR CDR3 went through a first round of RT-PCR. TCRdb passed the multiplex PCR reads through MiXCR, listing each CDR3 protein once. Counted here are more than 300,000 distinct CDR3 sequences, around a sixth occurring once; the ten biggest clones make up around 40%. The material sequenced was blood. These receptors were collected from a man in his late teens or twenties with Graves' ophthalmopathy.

CDR3: CASSLLQGSEAFF. In DNA, the CDR3 is TGTGCCAGCAGCTTATTGCAGGGCTCTGAAGCTTTCTTT. The chain couples TRBV7-9 to TRBJ1-1; perhaps TRBD1 as D (5 bases). CDR1 is SEHNR and CDR2 is FQNEAQ in the germline V gene (reference sequence). The CDR3 is made up of 13 amino acids. V lost 2 bases and J lost 6, with 10 bases in between.

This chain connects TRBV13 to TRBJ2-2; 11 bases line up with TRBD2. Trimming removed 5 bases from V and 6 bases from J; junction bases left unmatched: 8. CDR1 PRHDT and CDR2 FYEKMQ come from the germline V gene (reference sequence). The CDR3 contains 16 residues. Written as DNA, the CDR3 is TGTGCCAGCAGCCCAACCGGGACTAGCGGCTCCGGGGAGCTGTTTTTT. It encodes CASSPTGTSGSGELFF. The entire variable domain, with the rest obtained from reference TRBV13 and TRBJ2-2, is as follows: AAGVIQSPRHLIKEKRETATLKCYPIPRHDTVYWYQQGPGQDPQFLISFYEKMQSDKGSIPDRFSAQQFSDYHSELNMSSLELGDSALYFCASSPTGTSGSGELFFGEGSRLTVL.

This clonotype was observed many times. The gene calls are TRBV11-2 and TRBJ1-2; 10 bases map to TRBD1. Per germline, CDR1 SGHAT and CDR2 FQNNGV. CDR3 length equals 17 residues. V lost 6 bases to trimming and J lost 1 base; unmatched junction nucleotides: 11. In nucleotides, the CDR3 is TGTGCCAGCAGTCCAGCCTGGTGGGACAGGGGTAACTATGGCTACACCTTC. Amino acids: CASSPAWWDRGNYGYTF.

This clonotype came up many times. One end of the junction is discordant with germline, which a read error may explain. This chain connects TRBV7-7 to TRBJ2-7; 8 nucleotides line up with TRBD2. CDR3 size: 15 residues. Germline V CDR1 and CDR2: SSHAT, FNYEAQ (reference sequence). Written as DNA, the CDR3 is TGTGCTAGCAGCTCTAACTTCGGGGGGGCCAACGAGCAGTACTTC. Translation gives CASSSNFGGANEQYF.

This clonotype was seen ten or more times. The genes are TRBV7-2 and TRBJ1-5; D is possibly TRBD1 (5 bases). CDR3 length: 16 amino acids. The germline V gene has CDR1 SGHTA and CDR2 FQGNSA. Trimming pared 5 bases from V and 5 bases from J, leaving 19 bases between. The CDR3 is CASSLLQGGTYQPQHF. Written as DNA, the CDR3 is TGTGCCAGCAGCCTACTTCAGGGTGGGACTTATCAGCCCCAGCATTTT.

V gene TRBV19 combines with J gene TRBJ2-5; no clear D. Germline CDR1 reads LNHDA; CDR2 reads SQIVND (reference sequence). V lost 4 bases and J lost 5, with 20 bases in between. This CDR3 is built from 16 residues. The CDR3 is CASSNDRARIWETQYF. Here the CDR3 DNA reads TGTGCCAGTAGTAATGATAGGGCCCGTATATGGGAGACCCAGTACTTC.

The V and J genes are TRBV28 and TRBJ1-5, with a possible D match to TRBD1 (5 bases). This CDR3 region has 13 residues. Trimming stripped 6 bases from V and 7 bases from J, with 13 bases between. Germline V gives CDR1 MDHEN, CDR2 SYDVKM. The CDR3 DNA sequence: TGTGCCAGCAGCCAAAGGGAGGGGCAGCCCCAGCATTTT. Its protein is CASSQREGQPQHF.

The CDR3 loop reads CASGGTAGGQFF. In nucleotides, the CDR3 is TGTGCCAGCGGGGGGACAGCGGGGGGGCAGTTCTTC. The chain carries TRBV13 and TRBJ2-1; the match to TRBD2 covers 9 bases. Germline V gene lookup returns CDR1 PRHDT and CDR2 FYEKMQ (reference sequence). The CDR3 spans 12 residues. With V trimmed by 8 bases and J by 12 bases, 8 bases remained unmatched.

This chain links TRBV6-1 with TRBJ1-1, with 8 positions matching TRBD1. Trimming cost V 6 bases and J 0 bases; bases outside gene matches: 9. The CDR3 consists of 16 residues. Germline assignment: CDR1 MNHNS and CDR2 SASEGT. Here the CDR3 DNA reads TGTGCCAGCAGGGAGTCAGGGGGCCCCTTGAACACTGAAGCTTTCTTT. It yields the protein CASRESGGPLNTEAFF.

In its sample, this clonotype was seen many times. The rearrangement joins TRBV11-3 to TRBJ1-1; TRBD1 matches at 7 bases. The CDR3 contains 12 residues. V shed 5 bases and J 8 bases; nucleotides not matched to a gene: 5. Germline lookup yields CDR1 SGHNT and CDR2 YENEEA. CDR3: CASSGRQGEAFF. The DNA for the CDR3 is TGTGCCAGCAGCGGCCGACAGGGCGAAGCTTTCTTT. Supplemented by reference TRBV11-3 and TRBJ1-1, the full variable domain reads EAGVVQSPRYKIIEKKQPVAFWCNPISGHNTLYWYLQNLGQGPELLIRYENEEAVDDSQLPKDRFSAERLKGVDSTLKIQPAELGDSAVYLCASSGRQGEAFFGQGTRLTVV.

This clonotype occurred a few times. The CDR3 DNA reads as TGTGCCAGCAGCCGGAACCGGGGGAACTACGAGCAGTACTTC. This gives the protein CASSRNRGNYEQYF. The chain uses TRBV5-5 and TRBJ2-7, with D perhaps TRBD2 (6 bases). Germline loops: CDR1 SGHKS, CDR2 YYEKEE (reference sequence). V shed 4 bases and J shed 3 bases, with 14 bases lying between them. CDR3 length equals 14 residues.

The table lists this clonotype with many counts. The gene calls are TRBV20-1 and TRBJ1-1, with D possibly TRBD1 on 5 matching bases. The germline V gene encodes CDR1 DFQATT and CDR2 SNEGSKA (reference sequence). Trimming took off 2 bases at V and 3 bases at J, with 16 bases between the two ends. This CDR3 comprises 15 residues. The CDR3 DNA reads TGCAGTGCTAGACCTCCGGGCAGGGCTGACACTGAAGCTTTCTTT. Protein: CSARPPGRADTEAFF.

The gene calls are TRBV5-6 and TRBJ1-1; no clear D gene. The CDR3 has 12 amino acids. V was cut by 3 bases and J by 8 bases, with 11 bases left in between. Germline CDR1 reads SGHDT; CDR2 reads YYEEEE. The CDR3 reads CASSSGYLEAFF. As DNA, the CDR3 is TGTGCCAGCAGCTCGGGGTACCTCGAAGCTTTCTTT.

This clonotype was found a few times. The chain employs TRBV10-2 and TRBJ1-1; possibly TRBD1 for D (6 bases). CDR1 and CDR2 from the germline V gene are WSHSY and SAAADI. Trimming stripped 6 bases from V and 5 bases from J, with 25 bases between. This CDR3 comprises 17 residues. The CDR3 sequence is CASRALTGGHKKTEAFF. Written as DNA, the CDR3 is TGCGCCAGCAGAGCACTGACAGGCGGTCATAAGAAGACTGAAGCTTTCTTT.

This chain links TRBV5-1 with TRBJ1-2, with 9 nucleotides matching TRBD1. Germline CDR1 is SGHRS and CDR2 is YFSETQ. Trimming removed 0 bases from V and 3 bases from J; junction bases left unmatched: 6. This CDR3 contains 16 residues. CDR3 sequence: CASSLAPGTGYYGYTF. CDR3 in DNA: TGCGCCAGCAGCTTGGCCCCCGGGACAGGGTACTATGGCTACACCTTC.

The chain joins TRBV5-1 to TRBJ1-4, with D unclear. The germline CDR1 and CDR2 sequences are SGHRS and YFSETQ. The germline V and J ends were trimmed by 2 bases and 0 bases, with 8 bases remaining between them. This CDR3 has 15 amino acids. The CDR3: CASSLYVATNEKLFF. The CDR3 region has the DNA TGCGCCAGCAGCTTATATGTTGCAACTAATGAAAAACTGTTTTTT.

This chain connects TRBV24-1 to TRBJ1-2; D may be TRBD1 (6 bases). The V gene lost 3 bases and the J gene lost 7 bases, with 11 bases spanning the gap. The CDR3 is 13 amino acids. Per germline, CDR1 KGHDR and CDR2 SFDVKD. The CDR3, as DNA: TGTGCCACCAGTGATGGGGGGCGGCGTGGCTACACCTTC. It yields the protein CATSDGGRRGYTF.

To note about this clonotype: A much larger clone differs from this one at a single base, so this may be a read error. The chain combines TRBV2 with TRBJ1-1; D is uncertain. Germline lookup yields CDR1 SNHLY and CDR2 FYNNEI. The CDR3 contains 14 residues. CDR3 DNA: TGTGTCAGCAGTGCGGACCCCATGGGGACTGAAGCTTTCTTT. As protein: CVSSADPMGTEAFF.

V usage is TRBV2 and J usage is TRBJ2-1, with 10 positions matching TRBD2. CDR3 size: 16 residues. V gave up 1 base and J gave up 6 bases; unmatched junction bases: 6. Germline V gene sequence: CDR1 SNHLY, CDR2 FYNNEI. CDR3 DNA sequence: TGTGCCAGCAGTGAAGTAGCGGGGGGCCAGCTCAATGAGCAGTTCTTC. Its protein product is CASSEVAGGQLNEQFF.

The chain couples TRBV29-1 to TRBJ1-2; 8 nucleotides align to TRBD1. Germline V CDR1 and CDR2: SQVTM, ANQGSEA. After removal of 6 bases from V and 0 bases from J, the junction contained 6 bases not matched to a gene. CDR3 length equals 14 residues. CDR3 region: CSVTDRGTNYGYTF. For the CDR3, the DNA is TGCAGCGTCACTGACAGGGGCACTAACTATGGCTACACCTTC. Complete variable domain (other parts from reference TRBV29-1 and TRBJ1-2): SAVISQKPSRDICQRGTSLTIQCQVDSQVTMMFWYRQQPGQSLTLIATANQGSEATYESGFVIDKFPISRPNLTFSTLTVSNMSPEDSSIYLCSVTDRGTNYGYTFGSGTRLTVV.

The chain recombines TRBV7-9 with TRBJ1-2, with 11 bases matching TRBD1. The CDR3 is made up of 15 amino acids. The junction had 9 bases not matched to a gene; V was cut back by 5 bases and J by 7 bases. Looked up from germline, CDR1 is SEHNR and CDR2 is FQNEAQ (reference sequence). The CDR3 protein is CASSDWTGGISGYTF. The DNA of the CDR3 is TGTGCCAGCAGCGATTGGACAGGGGGCATCAGTGGCTACACCTTC.

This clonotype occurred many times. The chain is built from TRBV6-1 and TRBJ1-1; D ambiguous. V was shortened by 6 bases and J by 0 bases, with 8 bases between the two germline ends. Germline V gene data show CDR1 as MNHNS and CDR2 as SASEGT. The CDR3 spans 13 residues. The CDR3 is CASRSLLNTEAFF. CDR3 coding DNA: TGTGCCAGCAGGTCTTTGCTGAACACTGAAGCTTTCTTT.

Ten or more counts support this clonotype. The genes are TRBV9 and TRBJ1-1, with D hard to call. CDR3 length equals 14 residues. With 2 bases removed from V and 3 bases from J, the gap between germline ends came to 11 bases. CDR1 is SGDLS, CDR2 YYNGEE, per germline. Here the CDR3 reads CASSVGREDTEAFF. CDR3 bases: TGTGCCAGCAGCGTCGGGAGGGAGGACACTGAAGCTTTCTTT.

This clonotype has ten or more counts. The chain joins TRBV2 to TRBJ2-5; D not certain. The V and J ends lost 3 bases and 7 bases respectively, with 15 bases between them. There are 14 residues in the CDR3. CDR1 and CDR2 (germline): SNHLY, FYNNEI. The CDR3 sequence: CASSEQATAGTQYF. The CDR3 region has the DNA TGTGCCAGCAGTGAGCAAGCTACGGCCGGGACCCAGTACTTC.